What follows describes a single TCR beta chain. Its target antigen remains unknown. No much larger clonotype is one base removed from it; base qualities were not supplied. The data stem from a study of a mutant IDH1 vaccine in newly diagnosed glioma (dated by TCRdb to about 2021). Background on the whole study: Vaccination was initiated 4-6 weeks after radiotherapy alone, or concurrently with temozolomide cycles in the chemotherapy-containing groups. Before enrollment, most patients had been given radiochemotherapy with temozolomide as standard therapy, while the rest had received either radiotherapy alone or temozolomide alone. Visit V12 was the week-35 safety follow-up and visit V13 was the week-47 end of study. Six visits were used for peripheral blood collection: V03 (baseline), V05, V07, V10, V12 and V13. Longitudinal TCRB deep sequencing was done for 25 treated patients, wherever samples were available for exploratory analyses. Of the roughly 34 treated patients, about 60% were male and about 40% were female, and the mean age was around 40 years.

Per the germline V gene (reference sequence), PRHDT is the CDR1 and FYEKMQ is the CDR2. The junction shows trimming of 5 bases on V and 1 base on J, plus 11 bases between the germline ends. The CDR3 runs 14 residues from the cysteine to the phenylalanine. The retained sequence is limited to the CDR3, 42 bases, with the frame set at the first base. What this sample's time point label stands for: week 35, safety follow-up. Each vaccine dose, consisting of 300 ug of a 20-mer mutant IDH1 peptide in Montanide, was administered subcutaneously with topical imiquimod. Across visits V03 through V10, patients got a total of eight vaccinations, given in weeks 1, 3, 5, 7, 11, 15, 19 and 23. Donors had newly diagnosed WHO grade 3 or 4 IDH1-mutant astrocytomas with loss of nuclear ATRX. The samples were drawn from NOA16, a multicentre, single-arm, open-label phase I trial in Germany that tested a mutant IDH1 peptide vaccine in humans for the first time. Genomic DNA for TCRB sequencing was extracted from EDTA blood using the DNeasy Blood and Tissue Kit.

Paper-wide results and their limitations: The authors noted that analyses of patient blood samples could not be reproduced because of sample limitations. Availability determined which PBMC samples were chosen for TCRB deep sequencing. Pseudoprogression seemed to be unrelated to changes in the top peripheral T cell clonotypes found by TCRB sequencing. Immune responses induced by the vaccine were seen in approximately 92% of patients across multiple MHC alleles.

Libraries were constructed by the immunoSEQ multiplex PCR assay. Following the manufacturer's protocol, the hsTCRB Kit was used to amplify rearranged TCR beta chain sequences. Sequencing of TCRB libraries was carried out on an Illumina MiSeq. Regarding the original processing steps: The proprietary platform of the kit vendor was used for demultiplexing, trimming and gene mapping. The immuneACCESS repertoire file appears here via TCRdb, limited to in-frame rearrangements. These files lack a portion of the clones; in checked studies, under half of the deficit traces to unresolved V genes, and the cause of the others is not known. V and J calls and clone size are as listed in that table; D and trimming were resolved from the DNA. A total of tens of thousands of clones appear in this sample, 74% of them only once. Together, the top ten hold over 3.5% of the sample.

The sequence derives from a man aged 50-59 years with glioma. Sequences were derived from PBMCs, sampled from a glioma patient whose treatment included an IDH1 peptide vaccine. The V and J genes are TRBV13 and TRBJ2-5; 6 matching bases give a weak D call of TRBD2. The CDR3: CASSPWDFQETQYF. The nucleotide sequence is TGTGCCAGCAGCCCCTGGGACTTCCAAGAGACCCAGTACTTC.